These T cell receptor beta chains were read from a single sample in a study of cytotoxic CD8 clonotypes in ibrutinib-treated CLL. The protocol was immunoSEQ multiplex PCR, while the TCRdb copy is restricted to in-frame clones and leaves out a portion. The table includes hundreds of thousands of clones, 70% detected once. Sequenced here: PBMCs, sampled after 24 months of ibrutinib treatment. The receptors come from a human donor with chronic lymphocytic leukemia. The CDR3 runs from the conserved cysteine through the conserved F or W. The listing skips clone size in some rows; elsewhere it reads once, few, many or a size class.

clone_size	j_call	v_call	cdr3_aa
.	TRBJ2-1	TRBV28	CASDGEPRNNEQFF
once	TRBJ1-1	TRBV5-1	CASSLTPTGSAEAFF
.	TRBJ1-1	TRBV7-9	CASNVGQSMNTEAFF
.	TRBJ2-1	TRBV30	CAWSGLAGYNEQFF
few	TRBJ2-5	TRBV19	CASEDSDKETQYF
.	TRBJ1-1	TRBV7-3	CASSAPGQGAAFF
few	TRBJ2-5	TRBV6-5	CASSYRFGRETQYF
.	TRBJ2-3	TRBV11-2	CASSLGEGWTDTQYF
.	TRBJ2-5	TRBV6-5	CASSSTTGQGETQYF
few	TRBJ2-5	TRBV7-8	CASSSGQGSGGAQETQYF
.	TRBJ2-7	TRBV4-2	CASSQALAGGVYEQYF
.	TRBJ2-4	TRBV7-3	CASSLGHSGKNIQYF
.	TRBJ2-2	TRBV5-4	CASSGGSTGELFF
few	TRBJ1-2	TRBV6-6	CASSYAGPSQHGYTF